These 19 T cell receptor beta chains were all obtained from the same sample, sequenced in a study of CD8+CD57+ T cells in acquired aplastic anemia. In patients chosen for sequencing, flow cytometry had shown CD8+CD57+ cell expansion. Template material for TCR beta VDJ and CDR3 profiling consisted of genomic DNA. MiXCR, applied by TCRdb to the reads, yields one record per CDR3 protein. The repertoire includes about 220,000 distinct CDR3 sequences, about 44% of them detected once, and roughly 8% sits in the top ten. The sequenced sample was sorted CD4+, CD8+, or CD8+CD57+ T cells (not recorded which) from PBMCs. These receptors were taken from a human donor with aplastic anemia.

This clonotype was detected only a few times. This chain links TRBV6-5 with TRBJ2-5, with 7 bases fitting TRBD2. With 2 bases clipped from V and 2 bases from J, the junction kept 2 bases outside the gene matches. The CDR3 spans 14 residues. Germline assignment: CDR1 MNHEY and CDR2 SVGAGI. In DNA form, the CDR3 reads TGTGCCAGCAGTTACGGGACTACACAAGAGACCCAGTACTTC. Its translation: CASSYGTTQETQYF.

This clonotype was observed at least ten times. This CDR3 reads CASSLSGGVMGRTYEQYF. The CDR3 DNA is TGTGCCAGCAGCTTATCGGGTGGAGTAATGGGACGGACCTACGAGCAGTACTTC. This sequence joins TRBV7-3 and TRBJ2-7; D possibly matches TRBD1 or TRBD2 (5 bases each). The V end lost 2 bases, the J end lost 2 bases, and 22 bases lay between the germline ends. The CDR3 sequence is 18 residues long. Germline V lookup: CDR1 SGHTA, CDR2 FQGTGA.

As to this clonotype: Germline and junction disagree at one end, which may indicate a read error. V usage is TRBV7-9 and J usage is TRBJ1-5; TRBD1 is a possible D gene (6 bases). Germline CDR1 and CDR2: SEHNR and FQNEAQ (reference sequence). CDR3 length: 14 amino acids. The CDR3 region is CASSLGTDNEPQHF. The DNA of the CDR3 is TGTGCCAGCAGCTTAGGGACAGACAATGAGCCCCAGCATTTT.

The chain combines TRBV29-1 with TRBJ2-3, with TRBD1 matching 9 bases. CDR1 and CDR2 from the germline V gene are SQVTM and ANQGSEA. The J segment lost 5 bases and the V segment lost 4 bases, leaving 4 bases of the junction unmatched. The length of the CDR3 is 13 residues. The CDR3 DNA sequence: TGCAGCGTTGCGGGACAGGGCGTAGATACGCAGTATTTT. Amino acids: CSVAGQGVDTQYF.

This clonotype was seen more than once but under ten times. This chain joins TRBV12-3 or TRBV12-4 and TRBJ2-3; 12 bases align to TRBD2. The CDR3 loop spans 16 amino acids. Unmatched junction bases numbered 4, after V lost 6 bases and J lost 0 bases. CDR3 sequence (DNA): TGTGCCAGCAGCGAGGGGACTAGCGGGAGCACAGATACGCAGTATTTT. As protein: CASSEGTSGSTDTQYF.

Only one count was recorded for this clonotype. The V call is TRBV15, the J call TRBJ2-7, with a tentative D call TRBD1 (6 bases). There are 14 residues in the CDR3. The germline gives CDR1 LNHNV, CDR2 YYDKDF (reference sequence). Trimming left V 0 bases short and J 4 bases short, with 10 bases between. The CDR3 DNA is TGTGCCACCAGCAGAGATGGGGGCCGATACGAGCAGTACTTC. This translates into CATSRDGGRYEQYF.

The chain combines TRBV7-6 with TRBJ1-2, with D possibly being TRBD1 (5 bases). Between the trimmed V and J ends, which lost 7 bases and 5 bases, there was a span of 14 bases. The CDR3 is 13 amino acids. Per germline, CDR1 SGHVS and CDR2 FNYEAQ. CDR3 residues: CASNTGPTYGYTF. CDR3 bases: TGTGCCAGCAATACAGGACCTACGTATGGCTACACCTTC.

This clonotype was recorded at least ten times. The V and J genes are TRBV7-9 and TRBJ2-7; TRBD2 aligns across 11 bases. CDR3 size: 14 residues. Germline CDR1 SEHNR, CDR2 FQNEAQ (reference sequence). V dropped 5 bases and J dropped 4; count of bases not matched to a gene: 4. Here the CDR3 DNA reads TGTGCCAGCAGCGTACTAGCGGGGGTATACGAGCAGTACTTC. The encoded protein is CASSVLAGVYEQYF.

For this clonotype: One end of the junction does not line up with germline, which may come from a read error. The rearrangement joins TRBV6-4 to TRBJ2-2; a weak D match, TRBD1 (6 bases). The CDR3 loop spans 13 amino acids. Germline-derived CDR1 and CDR2 are MRHNA and SNTAGT. The CDR3 DNA follows: TGTGCCAGCAGTGACACCGACAAGGGGGAGCTGTCTTTT. The encoded protein is CASSDTDKGELSF.

This chain connects TRBV24-1 to TRBJ2-5, with 8 nucleotides matching TRBD1. Germline V CDR1 and CDR2: KGHDR, SFDVKD. The CDR3 covers 15 residues. J lost 4 bases, V lost 4 bases, and 7 bases had no gene match. For the CDR3, the DNA is TGTGCCACCAGTGAGCTAACAGGGGGACGAGAGACCCAGTACTTC. Translating gives CATSELTGGRETQYF.

This clonotype was seen only a few times. V gene TRBV9 combines with J gene TRBJ2-5; 8 nucleotides match TRBD2. Per germline, CDR1 SGDLS and CDR2 YYNGEE. The CDR3 runs 15 residues. V lost 3 bases and J lost 2; bases outside the gene matches: 6. CDR3 nucleotide sequence: TGTGCCAGCAGCGCGGCGGGAGGCCTTCAAGAGACCCAGTACTTC. Encoded protein: CASSAAGGLQETQYF.

The chain couples TRBV25-1 to TRBJ2-5, with 7 nucleotides matching TRBD2. In germline, CDR1 is MGHDK, CDR2 SYGVNS. With V trimmed by 3 bases and J by 4 bases, 2 bases remained unmatched. This CDR3 has 13 residues. CDR3 DNA sequence: TGTGCCAGCAGTGAGGGGAGGGCAGAGACCCAGTACTTC. Residues: CASSEGRAETQYF.

This sequence joins TRBV5-6 and TRBJ1-1; D is unresolved. Germline V gene data show CDR1 as SGHDT and CDR2 as YYEEEE. This CDR3 region has 14 residues. Trimming left V 5 bases short and J 0 bases short, with 11 bases between. For the CDR3, the DNA is TGTGCCAGCAGGGGATTCGGAATGAACACTGAAGCTTTCTTT. Its protein is CASRGFGMNTEAFF.

The chain carries TRBV20-1 and TRBJ1-5, with 7 bases identical to TRBD1. The J segment lost 3 bases and the V segment lost 3 bases, leaving 5 bases of the junction unmatched. The CDR3 has 14 amino acids. Germline V gene sequence: CDR1 DFQATT, CDR2 SNEGSKA (reference sequence). This CDR3 is CSARDRKVNQPQHF. The CDR3 region has the DNA TGCAGTGCTAGGGACAGGAAGGTCAATCAGCCCCAGCATTTT.

The table lists this clonotype with many counts. The J gene is TRBJ1-1, the V gene TRBV6-6, with unresolved D. The CDR3 extends over 13 amino acids. Looked up from germline, CDR1 is MNHNY and CDR2 is SVGAGI (reference sequence). The V gene lost 8 bases and the J gene lost 2 bases, with 12 bases spanning the gap. CDR3 region: CASLRAGNTEAFF. In nucleotides, the CDR3 is TGTGCCAGCCTGAGGGCAGGCAACACTGAAGCTTTCTTT.

The chain couples TRBV10-3 to TRBJ2-7, with D tentatively TRBD1 (6 bases). The germline V and J ends were trimmed by 0 bases and 3 bases, with 12 bases remaining between them. This CDR3 spans 15 amino acids. Germline lookup yields CDR1 ENHRY and CDR2 SYGVKD. CDR3 in amino acids: CAISESQGSSYEQYF. The CDR3 nucleotides are TGTGCCATCAGTGAGTCACAGGGTAGTAGCTACGAGCAGTACTTC.

This clonotype has a count of ten or more. This chain links TRBV12-3 or TRBV12-4 with TRBJ1-2, with 8 bases that match TRBD1. This CDR3 has 15 residues. J gave up 2 bases and V 1 base, and 3 bases lay outside the gene matches. This chain's CDR3 is CASSLGDRINYGYTF. The CDR3, as DNA: TGTGCCAGCAGTTTAGGGGACAGGATAAACTATGGCTACACCTTC.

The rearrangement links TRBV7-2 to TRBJ2-7, with D perhaps TRBD2 (5 bases). Deletions cut 0 bases from V and 2 bases from J, with 11 bases between. The CDR3 has 15 residues. Germline CDR1 is SGHTA and CDR2 is FQGNSA. CDR3 amino acids: CASSLAGSSPYEQYF. CDR3 nucleotide sequence: TGTGCCAGCAGCTTAGCAGGCTCTAGCCCCTACGAGCAGTACTTC.

V gene TRBV19 combines with J gene TRBJ2-7; D remains ambiguous. Germline assignment: CDR1 LNHDA and CDR2 SQIVND (reference sequence). The CDR3 is made up of 15 amino acids. Deletions cut 3 bases from V and 4 bases from J, with 16 bases between. This CDR3 is CASSMAQTPLYEQYF. The DNA of the CDR3 is TGTGCCAGTAGTATGGCCCAAACTCCCCTTTACGAGCAGTACTTC.